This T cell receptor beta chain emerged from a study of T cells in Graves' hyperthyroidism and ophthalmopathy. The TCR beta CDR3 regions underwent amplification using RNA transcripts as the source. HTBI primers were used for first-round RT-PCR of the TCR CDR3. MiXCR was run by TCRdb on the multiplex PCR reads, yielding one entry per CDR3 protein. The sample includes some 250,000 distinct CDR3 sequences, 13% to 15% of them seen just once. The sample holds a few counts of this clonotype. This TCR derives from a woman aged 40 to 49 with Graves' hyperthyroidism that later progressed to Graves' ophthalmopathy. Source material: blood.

The CDR3 sequence: CASSQVGQDPYGYTF. The CDR3 DNA reads TGTGCCAGCAGCCAAGTGGGACAGGACCCCTATGGCTACACCTTC. The V and J genes are TRBV4-2 and TRBJ1-2; 8 nucleotides align to TRBD1. The trim removed 1 base at V and 4 bases at J, leaving 5 bases unmatched. The CDR3 sequence is 15 residues long. Germline V CDR1 and CDR2: LGHNA, YNFKEQ.